One sample yielded the 10 T cell receptor beta chains listed below, sequenced in a study of T-cell memory formation after mild COVID-19. MiXCR was run by TCRdb on the 5' RACE reads, yielding one entry per CDR3 protein. The repertoire consists of a few hundred thousand distinct CDR3 sequences, with approximately 24% occurring once and the leading ten covering roughly 9.7%. The material sequenced was PBMCs or a T cell subset sorted from them (not recorded which). The receptor source for this set is an adult woman who had mild COVID-19 (a few samples of this study predate the infection). Cell type and time point are not known.

The chain carries TRBV5-1 and TRBJ1-6, with TRBD1 matching over 7 bases. The CDR3 has 14 amino acids. V trimming: 6 bases; J trimming: 8 bases; junction bases outside the gene matches: 8. The V gene's germline CDR1 is SGHRS and CDR2 YFSETQ. In nucleotides, the CDR3 is TGCGCCAGCACCCTTCGACAGGGCGATTCACCCCTCCACTTT. Translation gives CASTLRQGDSPLHF.

This clonotype has just one count. Germline is not matched at one junction end, which may reflect a read error. The chain links TRBV24-1 to TRBJ2-2; D is uncertain. Germline V gene data show CDR1 as KGHDR and CDR2 as SFDVKD. CDR3 length: 14 amino acids. The CDR3 spells CATSDLWGTGELFF. DNA for the CDR3: TGTGCCACCAGCGATTTGTGGGGCACCGGGGAGCTGTTTTTT.

This clonotype was seen many times. The chain couples TRBV4-2 to TRBJ1-2; unclear D gene. The CDR3 consists of 15 residues. Germline V lookup: CDR1 LGHNA, CDR2 YNFKEQ. The germline V and J ends were trimmed by 0 bases and 2 bases, with 10 bases remaining between them. In DNA form, the CDR3 reads TGTGCCAGCAGCCAAGATCTGCTAGGAAACTATGGCTACACCTTC. This sequence encodes CASSQDLLGNYGYTF.

This clonotype was seen more than once but under ten times. This chain joins TRBV12-3 or TRBV12-4 and TRBJ1-1; D gene unclear. This CDR3 is 13 amino acids long. V lost 2 bases and J 5 bases, leaving 9 bases between the germline ends. The CDR3 sequence is CASSLTMGTEAFF. The DNA of the CDR3 is TGTGCCAGCAGTTTAACTATGGGAACTGAAGCTTTCTTT.

The chain recombines TRBV20-1 with TRBJ2-3, with 14 positions matching TRBD2. This CDR3 is built from 17 residues. With 5 bases clipped from V and 5 bases from J, the junction kept 12 bases outside the gene matches. CDR1 is DFQATT and CDR2 is SNEGSKA in the germline V gene (reference sequence). CDR3 amino acids: CSAPRGLAGDLQDTQYF. CDR3 DNA sequence: TGCAGTGCTCCCCGGGGACTAGCGGGAGATCTGCAAGATACGCAGTATTTT.

The chain employs TRBV4-1 and TRBJ1-1, with TRBD1 as a possible D gene (6 bases). This CDR3 is 16 amino acids long. Looked up from germline, CDR1 is MGHRA and CDR2 is YSYEKL. V lost 4 bases, J lost 1 base, and 16 bases lay in between. The CDR3 DNA reads TGCGCCAGCAGCCCCCTCGGGACACCTCGGAACACTGAAGCTTTCTTT. Protein: CASSPLGTPRNTEAFF.

The chain carries TRBV5-1 and TRBJ2-3; D might be TRBD2 (5 bases). Trimming pared 4 bases from V and 3 bases from J, leaving 12 bases between. The CDR3 sequence is 14 residues long. CDR1 SGHRS and CDR2 YFSETQ come from the germline V gene. CDR3 region: CASSGERLTDTQYF. The CDR3 DNA reads as TGCGCCAGCAGCGGGGAGCGGCTGACAGATACGCAGTATTTT.

This chain connects TRBV2 to TRBJ2-7, with D perhaps TRBD1 (6 bases). CDR3 length equals 16 residues. The V gene's germline CDR1 is SNHLY and CDR2 FYNNEI. V shed 4 bases and J shed 2 bases, with 18 bases lying between them. The CDR3 here is CASSVTDSLGAYEQYF. CDR3 in DNA: TGTGCCAGCAGTGTGACGGACAGCCTGGGGGCCTACGAGCAGTACTTC.

The rearrangement joins TRBV5-1 to TRBJ2-1; 11 bases agree with TRBD2. V shed 4 bases and J 6 bases; nucleotides not matched to a gene: 6. This CDR3 spans 15 amino acids. Germline V CDR1 and CDR2: SGHRS, YFSETQ. CDR3: CASSPGLAEINEQFF. The DNA for the CDR3 is TGCGCCAGCAGCCCGGGACTAGCGGAAATCAATGAGCAGTTCTTC.

This clonotype showed up just a few times. This rearrangement joins TRBV20-1 to TRBJ2-2; D not certain. Germline V gene data show CDR1 as DFQATT and CDR2 as SNEGSKA (reference sequence). This CDR3 contains 16 residues. V dropped 0 bases and J dropped 1 base, with 12 bases sitting between them. The CDR3 reads CSARDPRRRNTGELFF. The CDR3 nucleotides are TGCAGTGCTAGAGATCCTCGAAGACGGAACACCGGGGAGCTGTTTTTT.